This T cell receptor (beta chain) was observed in a study of vaccination effects on CD4 cells after COVID-19. As regards this clone: The antigen remains unidentified.

The CDR3 has 13 residues. Per germline, CDR1 MNHEY and CDR2 SVGAGI. V was clipped by 2 bases and J by 6 bases, with 9 bases between them. Upon completion of about ten days in culture, CD4+ T cells were isolated. Method: immunoSEQ multiplex PCR; TCRdb's copy keeps in-frame clones and lacks some. This sample has more than 40,000 clones, with roughly 76% found just once. This chain links TRBV6-5 with TRBJ2-3; D unclear. Here the sequenced sample was CD4+ T cells from PBMCs cultured without peptide, taken before COVID-19 vaccination. The sequence came from a human donor who had a prior SARS-CoV-2 infection. CDR3 DNA sequence: TGTGCCAGCAGTTACGACCCCTCGGATACGCAGTATTTT. It specifies CASSYDPSDTQYF.